One and the same sample provided the 25 T cell receptor beta chains below, sequenced in a study of T cell repertoires in cytomegalovirus infection. Each CDR3 protein is one row after TCRdb ran MiXCR on the reads. The data show around 260,000 distinct CDR3 sequences, approximately 8.3% seen once. Sequenced input: PBMCs. The receptor set was obtained from a human donor in good health (CMV status not recorded). Some clones in this sample may be carry-over from other donors' samples.

This clonotype was counted at least ten times. This sequence joins TRBV7-8 and TRBJ2-5; TRBD1 aligns across 11 bases. The CDR3 runs to 15 residues. Germline CDR1 SGHVS, CDR2 FQNEAQ. The J segment lost 5 bases and the V segment lost 6 bases, leaving 8 bases of the junction unmatched. This CDR3 is CASRPRDRGSETQYF. In DNA form, the CDR3 reads TGTGCCAGCAGACCGCGGGACAGGGGGTCCGAGACCCAGTACTTC.

The table lists this clonotype with a few counts. This chain connects TRBV7-6 to TRBJ2-3; maybe TRBD1 (5 bases). CDR1 SGHVS and CDR2 FNYEAQ come from the germline V gene. V lost 5 bases and J 1 base, leaving 16 bases between the germline ends. The CDR3 consists of 16 residues. As DNA, the CDR3 is TGTGCCAGCAGCGGACCACAGGTCCCGGGCACAGATACGCAGTATTTT. Translating it yields CASSGPQVPGTDTQYF. Filled out from reference TRBV7-6 and TRBJ2-3, the complete variable domain reads GAGVSQSPRYKVTKRGQDVALRCDPISGHVSLYWYRQALGQGPEFLTYFNYEAQQDKSGLPNDRFSAERPEGSISTLTIQRTEQRDSAMYRCASSGPQVPGTDTQYFGPGTRLTVL.

This clonotype was recorded at least ten times. The gene calls are TRBV5-1 and TRBJ2-7; 8 positions match TRBD1. This CDR3 has 14 amino acids. The V gene end was trimmed by 4 bases and the J gene end by 3 bases; junction bases not matched to a gene: 6. Per the germline V gene, CDR1 is SGHRS and CDR2 is YFSETQ. CDR3 loop: CASSTGTGYYEQYF. CDR3 nucleotide sequence: TGCGCCAGCAGCACCGGGACAGGATACTACGAGCAGTACTTC.

This clonotype was counted many times. The chain is built from TRBV20-1 and TRBJ1-4; D unclear. The V end lost 6 bases, the J end lost 0 bases, and 8 bases lay between the germline ends. From germline, CDR1 is DFQATT and CDR2 SNEGSKA (reference sequence). The CDR3 contains 13 residues. In DNA form, the CDR3 reads TGCAGTGCCCGACCCCCAACTAATGAAAAACTGTTTTTT. Translated, it gives CSARPPTNEKLFF.

The chain uses TRBV6-1 and TRBJ1-1; D ambiguous. V dropped 7 bases and J dropped 6 bases, with 15 bases sitting between them. CDR3 length: 13 residues. Germline V gene lookup returns CDR1 MNHNS and CDR2 SASEGT. CDR3 sequence reads: CASTGLTVPEAFF. The DNA for the CDR3 is TGTGCCAGCACCGGACTGACCGTCCCTGAAGCTTTCTTT.

This clonotype came up many times. The chain employs TRBV28 and TRBJ2-1, with D perhaps given as TRBD1 or TRBD2 (6 bases each). Looked up from germline, CDR1 is MDHEN and CDR2 is SYDVKM. The CDR3 covers 17 residues. V gave up 1 base and J gave up 5 bases, with 18 bases separating them. CDR3 nucleotide sequence: TGTGCCAGCAGTTTATATGGGGGGCCCCGTCCTAACAATGAGCAGTTCTTC. Translating it yields CASSLYGGPRPNNEQFF.

The chain carries TRBV7-9 and TRBJ1-4, with a weak D call TRBD1 (5 bases). This CDR3 contains 16 residues. V lost 1 base and J 8 bases, leaving 17 bases between the germline ends. Germline CDR1 is SEHNR and CDR2 is FQNEAQ (reference sequence). The CDR3 DNA reads TGTGCCAGCAGCTTAGGTCTCGCAGGGTGGTCGGAAAAACTGTTTTTT. The encoded protein is CASSLGLAGWSEKLFF. The whole variable domain, remainder taken from reference TRBV7-9 and TRBJ1-4, is DTGVSQNPRHKITKRGQNVTFRCDPISEHNRLYWYRQTLGQGPEFLTYFQNEAQLEKSRLLSDRFSAERPKGSFSTLEIQRTEQGDSAMYLCASSLGLAGWSEKLFFGSGTQLSVL.

For this clonotype: This may be a read error: a much more frequent sequence differs by one nucleotide. The chain combines TRBV7-6 with TRBJ1-4; D is unclear. The CDR3 contains 12 residues. Germline CDR1 is SGHVS and CDR2 is FNYEAQ. For the CDR3, the DNA is TGTCCCAGCAGCGTTCTGAATGAAAAACTGTTTTTT. This codes for CPSSVLNEKLFF.

The table lists this clonotype with many counts. J is TRBJ2-1 and V is TRBV5-4; 7 bases line up with TRBD2. The V gene end was trimmed by 4 bases and the J gene end by 7 bases; junction bases not matched to a gene: 14. Germline loops: CDR1 SGHNT, CDR2 YYREEE (reference sequence). CDR3 length: 16 amino acids. CDR3 nucleotides: TGTGCCAGCAGCCCCACCTCCAGGACTAGGCAGAATGAGCAGTTCTTC. Protein product: CASSPTSRTRQNEQFF. Supplemented by reference TRBV5-4 and TRBJ2-1, the full variable domain reads ETGVTQSPTHLIKTRGQQVTLRCSSQSGHNTVSWYQQALGQGPQFIFQYYREEENGRGNFPPRFSGLQFPNYSSELNVNALELDDSALYLCASSPTSRTRQNEQFFGPGTRLTVL.

In its sample, this clonotype was seen a few times. This chain joins TRBV20-1 and TRBJ2-1; 14 bases align to TRBD2. Germline V gives CDR1 DFQATT, CDR2 SNEGSKA (reference sequence). J gave up 5 bases and V 5 bases, and 2 bases lay outside the gene matches. The CDR3 consists of 14 residues. This CDR3 reads CSARGLAGDNEQFF. In DNA form, the CDR3 reads TGCAGTGCTCGGGGACTAGCGGGAGACAATGAGCAGTTCTTC.

This clonotype was detected many times. This sequence joins TRBV7-2 and TRBJ1-5, with D hard to call. V lost 4 bases and J 0 bases, leaving 10 bases between the germline ends. Germline V gene data show CDR1 as SGHTA and CDR2 as FQGNSA. The CDR3 loop spans 15 amino acids. The CDR3 region is CASSYDIFSNQPQHF. In DNA form, the CDR3 reads TGTGCCAGCAGCTACGACATATTTAGCAATCAGCCCCAGCATTTT.

This chain connects TRBV28 to TRBJ1-6, with a tentative D call TRBD1 (6 bases). Germline CDR1 MDHEN, CDR2 SYDVKM. CDR3 length: 15 residues. V was pared by 6 bases and J by 4 bases, with 13 bases between. As DNA, the CDR3 is TGTGCCAGCAGGTCGGACAGACAATATAATTCACCCCTCCACTTT. Translation gives CASRSDRQYNSPLHF.

This clonotype was seen repeatedly, ten times or more. The chain has TRBV7-2 and TRBJ1-1; D remains unclear. The CDR3 spans 14 residues. Deletions cut 7 bases from V and 3 bases from J, with 15 bases between. Germline V CDR1 and CDR2: SGHTA, FQGNSA. The CDR3 DNA is TGTGCCAGCACCGCTCCCGGAGGGTACACTGAAGCTTTCTTT. Residues: CASTAPGGYTEAFF.

This clonotype has a handful of counts. This chain uses TRBV19 with TRBJ1-4; 7 bases are shared with TRBD1. Germline assignment: CDR1 LNHDA and CDR2 SQIVND (reference sequence). The CDR3 is 13 residues long. The ends lost 6 bases at V and 5 bases at J; junction bases unmatched: 3. The CDR3 loop is CASRPGQNEKLFF. The CDR3 DNA is TGTGCCAGTAGGCCGGGACAGAATGAAAAACTGTTTTTT.

V gene TRBV7-9 combines with J gene TRBJ1-2, with D possibly being TRBD1 (5 bases). Germline V CDR1 and CDR2: SEHNR, FQNEAQ (reference sequence). The V and J ends lost 5 bases and 10 bases respectively, with 26 bases between them. This CDR3 contains 16 residues. CDR3 sequence reads: CASSPAPKGAEAPYTF. The CDR3 DNA is TGTGCCAGCAGCCCGGCGCCAAAAGGGGCAGAGGCCCCCTACACCTTC.

There are many counts of this clonotype. This chain links TRBV7-2 with TRBJ1-1; TRBD1 matches 10 bases. Germline CDR1 reads SGHTA; CDR2 reads FQGNSA. Trimming took 3 bases from V and 0 from J; bases not matched to a gene: 4. CDR3 length: 16 residues. The CDR3 protein is CASSFRQGALNTEAFF. CDR3 sequence (DNA): TGTGCCAGCAGCTTCAGACAGGGGGCTTTGAACACTGAAGCTTTCTTT.

This clonotype was detected ten times or more. CDR3 sequence reads: CASRSLPGQGGTEAFF. For the CDR3, the DNA is TGTGCCAGCAGGAGCCTGCCAGGACAGGGAGGGACTGAAGCTTTCTTT. The rearrangement joins TRBV28 to TRBJ1-1; 8 bases match TRBD1. V trimming: 6 bases; J trimming: 5 bases; junction bases outside the gene matches: 14. Germline V gene data show CDR1 as MDHEN and CDR2 as SYDVKM. This CDR3 comprises 16 residues.

This clonotype was recorded many times. The chain is built from TRBV30 and TRBJ2-7; D possibly corresponds to TRBD2 (5 bases). There are 17 residues in the CDR3. The V end was cut by 1 base, the J end by 3 bases, with 22 bases between. Per the germline V gene, CDR1 is GTSNPN and CDR2 is SVGIG (reference sequence). The CDR3 region is CAWSAGSGTHDYYEQYF. The CDR3 region has the DNA TGTGCCTGGAGTGCGGGGTCGGGCACACACGACTACTACGAGCAGTACTTC. The full variable domain, rest sourced from reference TRBV30 and TRBJ2-7, is SQTIHQWPATLVQPVGSPLSLECTVEGTSNPNLYWYRQAAGRGLQLLFYSVGIGQISSEVPQNLSASRPQDRQFILSSKKLLLSDSGFYLCAWSAGSGTHDYYEQYFGPGTRLTVT.

This clonotype was counted ten times or more. This chain joins TRBV11-2 and TRBJ1-3; D is uncertain. Germline V gives CDR1 SGHAT, CDR2 FQNNGV. Trimming left V 5 bases short and J 0 bases short, with 8 bases between. The CDR3 length is 14 residues. The CDR3 DNA sequence: TGTGCCAGCAGCCCCCAACGCTCTGGAAACACCATATATTTT. Amino acid sequence: CASSPQRSGNTIYF.

This clonotype occurred a few times. V usage is TRBV7-2 and J usage is TRBJ1-4, with 9 bases aligning to TRBD1. V shed 3 bases, J shed 4 bases, and the junction held 3 bases outside the gene matches. The CDR3 totals 15 residues. Germline V gene sequence: CDR1 SGHTA, CDR2 FQGNSA. CDR3 nucleotide sequence: TGTGCCAGCAGCTTGTGGGACAGGGATAATGAAAAACTGTTTTTT. Translated: CASSLWDRDNEKLFF.

This clonotype was picked up many times. Germline is not matched at one junction end, which may reflect a read error. The chain couples TRBV7-2 to TRBJ2-5; D gene unclear. Germline lookup yields CDR1 SGHTA and CDR2 FQGNSA. The CDR3 length is 15 residues. For the CDR3, the DNA is TGTGCCAGCAGCATAGCTCCAGACATGCAAGAGACCCAGTACTTC. This sequence encodes CASSIAPDMQETQYF.

This clonotype was seen a handful of times. The chain has TRBV4-1 and TRBJ2-5; 8 bases are shared with TRBD1. Per the germline V gene, CDR1 is MGHRA and CDR2 is YSYEKL. The V gene end was trimmed by 4 bases and the J gene end by 5 bases; junction bases not matched to a gene: 9. The CDR3 spans 15 residues. The CDR3 nucleotides are TGCGCCAGCAGCCTTCTGGACAGGGAGACGGAGACCCAGTACTTC. It yields the protein CASSLLDRETETQYF.

The chain recombines TRBV18 with TRBJ1-5; D ambiguous. The V gene's germline CDR1 is KGHSH and CDR2 LQKENI. CDR3 length equals 14 residues. Trimming took 2 bases from V and 6 from J, leaving 11 bases between them. The chain's CDR3 is CASSPGIGGQPQHF. CDR3 coding DNA: TGTGCCAGCTCACCAGGCATTGGTGGTCAGCCCCAGCATTTT.

Notes on this clonotype: Relative to the germline gene, one junction end is altered; a read error may explain this. The genes are TRBV5-5 and TRBJ2-1; 12 bases align to TRBD2. Germline V gene data show CDR1 as SGHKS and CDR2 as YYEKEE (reference sequence). This CDR3 has 14 residues. CDR3 sequence: CASSFQGLAGSGGF. CDR3 in DNA: TGTGCCAGCAGCTTCCAAGGACTAGCGGGGTCTGGGGGTTTC.

This clonotype showed up many times. The genes are TRBV20-1 and TRBJ1-2; D is unresolved. Germline CDR1 DFQATT, CDR2 SNEGSKA (reference sequence). This CDR3 is 15 amino acids long. V dropped 4 bases and J dropped 1 base, with 16 bases sitting between them. CDR3 region: CSAMTSNIFNYGYTF. CDR3 coding DNA: TGCAGTGCTATGACCTCCAATATATTTAACTATGGCTACACCTTC.